The present TCR beta chain was sequenced within a study of Tregs in tolerant kidney transplant recipients. Notes on the study in general: In tolerant patients, donor-specific Tregs outgrew total Tregs, suggesting antigen-driven expansion. No direct test of biological reproducibility was done here. The most relevant donor-specific Treg TCRbeta repertoire apparently came from expansion with activated donor B cells.

Libraries were prepared by immunoSEQ multiplex PCR; TCRdb keeps only in-frame clonotypes and omits some of them. This table has around 74,000 clones, less than 98% appearing once. V gave up 6 bases and J gave up 0 bases, with 11 bases separating them. The CDR3 runs to 14 residues. Germline V gives CDR1 MNHNS, CDR2 SASEGT. Only one count was recorded for this clone. Its target is unknown. J is TRBJ1-2 and V is TRBV6-1, with D maybe TRBD1 (5 bases). The sequence came from a human donor who received a combined kidney and bone marrow transplant. The sequencing here drew on CD4+ T cells from blood, taken before the transplant. The CDR3 sequence: CASRPVGANYGYTF. CDR3 nucleotides: TGTGCCAGCAGGCCCGTAGGGGCTAACTATGGCTACACCTTC.